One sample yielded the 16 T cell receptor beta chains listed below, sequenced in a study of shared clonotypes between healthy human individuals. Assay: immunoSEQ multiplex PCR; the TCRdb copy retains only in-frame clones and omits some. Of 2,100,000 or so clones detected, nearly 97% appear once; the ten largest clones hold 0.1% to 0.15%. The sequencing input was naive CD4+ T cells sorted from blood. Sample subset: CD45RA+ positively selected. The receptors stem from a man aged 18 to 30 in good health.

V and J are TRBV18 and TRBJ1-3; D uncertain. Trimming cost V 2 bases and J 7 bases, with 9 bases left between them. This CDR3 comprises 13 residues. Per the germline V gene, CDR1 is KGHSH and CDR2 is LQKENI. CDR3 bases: TGTGCCAGCTCACCATTCACCGGGAACACCATATATTTT. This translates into CASSPFTGNTIYF.

CDR3 nucleotides: TGTGCCATCAGCGATGGACAGGGGTACAGCTCTGGGGCCAACGTCCTGACTTTC. Encoded protein: CAISDGQGYSSGANVLTF. The chain joins TRBV10-3 to TRBJ2-6, with TRBD1 matching over 9 bases. Germline CDR1 and CDR2: ENHRY and SYGVKD. The CDR3 consists of 18 residues. With 6 bases clipped from V and 0 bases from J, the junction kept 9 bases outside the gene matches.

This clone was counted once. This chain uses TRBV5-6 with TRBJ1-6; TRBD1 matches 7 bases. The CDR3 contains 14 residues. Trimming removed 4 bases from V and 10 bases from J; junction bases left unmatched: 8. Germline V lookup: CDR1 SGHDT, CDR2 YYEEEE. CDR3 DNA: TGTGCCAGCAGCCTACAGGGGAGGGGATCACCCCTCCACTTT. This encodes CASSLQGRGSPLHF.

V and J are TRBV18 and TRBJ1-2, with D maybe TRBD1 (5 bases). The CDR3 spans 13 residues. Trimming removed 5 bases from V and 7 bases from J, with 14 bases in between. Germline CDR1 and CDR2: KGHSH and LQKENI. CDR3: CASSADQGSGYTF. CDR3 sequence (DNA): TGTGCCAGCTCAGCCGATCAGGGAAGTGGCTACACCTTC.

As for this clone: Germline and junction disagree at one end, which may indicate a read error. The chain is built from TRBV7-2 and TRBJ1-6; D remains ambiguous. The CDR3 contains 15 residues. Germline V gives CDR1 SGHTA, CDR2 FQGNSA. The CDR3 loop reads CASSLRTGFTLDVFF. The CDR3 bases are TGTGCCAGCAGCTTACGTACGGGGTTCACCCTCGATGTTTTTTTT.

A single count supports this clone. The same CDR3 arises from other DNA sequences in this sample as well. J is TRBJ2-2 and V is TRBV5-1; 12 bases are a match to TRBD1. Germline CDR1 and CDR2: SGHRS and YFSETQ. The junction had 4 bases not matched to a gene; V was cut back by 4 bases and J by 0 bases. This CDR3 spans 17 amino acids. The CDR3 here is CASSLGQGAANTGELFF. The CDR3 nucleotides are TGCGCCAGCAGCCTGGGACAGGGGGCCGCGAACACCGGGGAGCTGTTTTTT.

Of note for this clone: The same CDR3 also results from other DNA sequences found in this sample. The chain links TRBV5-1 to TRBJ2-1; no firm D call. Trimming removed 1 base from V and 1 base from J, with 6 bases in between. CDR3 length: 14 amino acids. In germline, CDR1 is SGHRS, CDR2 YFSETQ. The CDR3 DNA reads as TGCGCCAGCAGCTTGACAGTATCCTACAATGAGCAGTTCTTC. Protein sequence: CASSLTVSYNEQFF.

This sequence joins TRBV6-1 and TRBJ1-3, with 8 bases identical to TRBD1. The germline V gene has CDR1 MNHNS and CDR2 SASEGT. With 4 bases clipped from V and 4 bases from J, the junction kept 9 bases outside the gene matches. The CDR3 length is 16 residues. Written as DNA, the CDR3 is TGTGCCAGCAGTGGGATCCAGGGGGCGCTGGGAAACACCATATATTTT. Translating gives CASSGIQGALGNTIYF.

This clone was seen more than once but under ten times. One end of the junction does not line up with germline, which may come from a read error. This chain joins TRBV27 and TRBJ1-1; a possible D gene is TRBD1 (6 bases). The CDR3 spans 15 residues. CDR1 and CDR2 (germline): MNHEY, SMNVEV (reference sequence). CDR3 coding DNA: TGTGCCAGCAGTAAGCATGCAGGGGTGAACACTGAGGCTTTCTTT. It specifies CASSKHAGVNTEAFF.

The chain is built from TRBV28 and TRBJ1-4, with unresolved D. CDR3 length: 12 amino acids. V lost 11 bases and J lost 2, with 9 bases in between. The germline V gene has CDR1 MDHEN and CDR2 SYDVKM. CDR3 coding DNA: TGTGCCTGCCGACGGACTAATGAAAAACTGTTTTTT. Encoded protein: CACRRTNEKLFF.

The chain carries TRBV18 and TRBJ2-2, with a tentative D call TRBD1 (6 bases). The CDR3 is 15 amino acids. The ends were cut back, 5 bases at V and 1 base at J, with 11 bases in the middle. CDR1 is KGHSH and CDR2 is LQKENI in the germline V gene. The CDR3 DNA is TGTGCCAGCTCATCCCAGACAGGGAACACCGGGGAGCTGTTTTTT. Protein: CASSSQTGNTGELFF.

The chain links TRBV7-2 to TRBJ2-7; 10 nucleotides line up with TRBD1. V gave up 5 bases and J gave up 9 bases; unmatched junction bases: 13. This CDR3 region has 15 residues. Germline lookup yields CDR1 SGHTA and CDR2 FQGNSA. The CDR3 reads CASSKGQGSALGQYF. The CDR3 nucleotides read TGTGCCAGCAGCAAGGGACAGGGGAGTGCCCTTGGGCAGTACTTC.

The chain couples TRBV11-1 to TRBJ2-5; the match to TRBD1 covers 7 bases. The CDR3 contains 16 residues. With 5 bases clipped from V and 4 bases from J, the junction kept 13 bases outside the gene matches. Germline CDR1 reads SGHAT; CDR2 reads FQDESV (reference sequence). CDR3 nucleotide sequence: TGTGCCAGCAGCCAAGGCACAGGGGAATATGGAGAGACCCAGTACTTC. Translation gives CASSQGTGEYGETQYF.

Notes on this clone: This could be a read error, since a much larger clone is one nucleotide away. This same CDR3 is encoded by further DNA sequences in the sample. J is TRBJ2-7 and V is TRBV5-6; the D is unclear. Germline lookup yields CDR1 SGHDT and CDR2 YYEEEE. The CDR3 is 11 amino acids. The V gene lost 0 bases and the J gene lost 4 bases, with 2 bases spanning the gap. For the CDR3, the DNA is TGTGCCAGCAGCTTGGCTTACGAGCAGTACTTC. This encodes CASSLAYEQYF.

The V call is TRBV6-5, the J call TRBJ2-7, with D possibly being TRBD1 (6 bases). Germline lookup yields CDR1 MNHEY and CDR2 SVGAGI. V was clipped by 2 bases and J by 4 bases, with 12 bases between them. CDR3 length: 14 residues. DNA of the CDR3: TGTGCCAGCAGTTACCGGGACACAGGATACGAGCAGTACTTC. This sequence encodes CASSYRDTGYEQYF.

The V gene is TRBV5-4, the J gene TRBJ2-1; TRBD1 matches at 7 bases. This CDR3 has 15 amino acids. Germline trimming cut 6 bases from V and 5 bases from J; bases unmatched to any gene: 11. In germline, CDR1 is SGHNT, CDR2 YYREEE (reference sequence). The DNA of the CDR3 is TGTGCCAGCACCCATCACGGACAGGCAGACAATGAGCAGTTCTTC. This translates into CASTHHGQADNEQFF.